The text below deals with one T cell receptor (beta chain). This entry comes from a study of blood T cell repertoires in COVID-19. Looking at the study overall: Spain, Italy and the United States supplied samples that represented acute and convalescent COVID-19. PBMCs, B-cell-depleted T cells, or T cells were the source of the cDNA or gDNA that made up the material.

Under the authors' procedure: Estimation of nucleated cell counts relied on the amplification of reference gene primers. The protocol was immunoSEQ multiplex PCR, while the TCRdb copy is restricted to in-frame clones and leaves out a portion. The V and J calls and clone size are taken from that table; D and trimming were inferred from the DNA. Altogether about 240,000 clones are present, 87% being singletons, with the ten largest covering just over 7%. V shed 4 bases and J 10 bases; nucleotides not matched to a gene: 7. The CDR3 extends over 13 amino acids. The origin of this receptor is a man in his fifties or sixties who had recovered from COVID-19. The sequenced sample consisted of peripheral blood. The chain links TRBV12-3 or TRBV12-4 to TRBJ2-1; 7 bases match TRBD1. The CDR3 here is CASSSQTGDEQFF. The DNA for the CDR3 is TGTGCCAGCAGTTCGCAAACAGGGGACGAGCAGTTCTTC.